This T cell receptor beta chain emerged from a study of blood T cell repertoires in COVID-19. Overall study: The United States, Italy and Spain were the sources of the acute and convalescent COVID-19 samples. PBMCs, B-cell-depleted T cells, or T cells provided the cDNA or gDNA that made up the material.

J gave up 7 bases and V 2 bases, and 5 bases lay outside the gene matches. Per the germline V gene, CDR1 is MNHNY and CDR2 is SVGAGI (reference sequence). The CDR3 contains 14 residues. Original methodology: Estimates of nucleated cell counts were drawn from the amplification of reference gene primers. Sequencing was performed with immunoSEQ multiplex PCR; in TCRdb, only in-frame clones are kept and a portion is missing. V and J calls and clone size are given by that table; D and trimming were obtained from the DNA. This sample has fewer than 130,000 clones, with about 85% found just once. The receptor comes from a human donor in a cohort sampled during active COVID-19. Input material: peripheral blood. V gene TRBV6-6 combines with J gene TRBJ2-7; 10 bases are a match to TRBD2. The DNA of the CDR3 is TGTGCCAGCAGTTACAAGCGAGCGGGGGGGGAGCAGTACTTC. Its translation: CASSYKRAGGEQYF.